This TCR beta chain was retrieved from a study of Ad26.COV2.S vaccination and SARS-CoV-2 variants. Looking at the study overall: Among those in the COV1001 Ad26.COV2.S trial arm was the donor. In the study, Ad26.COV2.S was injected intramuscularly once, or twice 56 days apart.

As for treatment: some 20 received Ad26.COV2.S at low or high dose, single or two shots; about 5 received placebo; per-sample allocation not given. Sampling was done on day 63 after the first vaccine or placebo injection. Produced via immunoSEQ multiplex PCR; TCRdb's table is partial and in-frame only. Of 450,000 to 550,000 clones in the sample, roughly nine tenths were seen once. The TCR originated in a person between 18 and 65 years old who received the Ad26.COV2.S COVID-19 vaccine or a placebo. Sequencing was performed on peripheral blood, taken in a trial of Ad26.COV2.S vaccine versus placebo.

In DNA form, the CDR3 reads TGTGCCAGCAGCCAAACTCCTCAGGGTTTGAATTCACCCCTCCACTTT. Residues: CASSQTPQGLNSPLHF. The J gene is TRBJ1-6, the V gene TRBV4-2, with TRBD1 as a possible D gene (5 bases). Germline CDR1 LGHNA, CDR2 YNFKEQ. There are 16 residues in the CDR3. V lost 2 bases and J lost 7, with 15 bases in between.